The clone carrying this T cell receptor beta chain was detected only once. Its specificity is unknown. While the first cohort had around 700 subjects, the donors belonged to the separate validation cohort of 100 to 150 subjects. This sample was taken from a study of cytomegalovirus exposure and HLA in healthy donors. Study observations and caveats: Associated with cytomegalovirus, according to the listing, were 150 to 200 TCR beta chains. Subsequent analysis of the approximately 120 validation repertoires found a tendency for first-cohort TCR clusters to co-occur.

Sequenced by immunoSEQ multiplex PCR; TCRdb stores in-frame clones only, minus some. The data show 100,000 to 120,000 clones, with more than 90% seen just once and about 0.7% held by the top ten. Germline CDR1 MNHNS, CDR2 SASEGT. Trimming at V came to 8 bases and at J to 3 bases, leaving 4 bases not matched to a gene. This CDR3 comprises 12 residues. V and J are TRBV6-1 and TRBJ2-7; 7 bases agree with TRBD2. The specimen was PBMCs. The sequence was collected from a woman younger than 30 in good health and CMV-seronegative. The CDR3 DNA reads TGTGCCAGCGGGTCGGGGGGCTACGAGCAGTACTTC. Residues: CASGSGGYEQYF.